This T cell receptor (beta chain) stems from a study of technical replicates of blood from a handful of donors. Libraries were prepared by immunoSEQ multiplex PCR; TCRdb keeps only in-frame clonotypes and omits some of them. Among 12,000 or so clones listed, approximately 95% were seen once. Germline CDR1 reads MNHNS; CDR2 reads SASEGT. The CDR3 runs 11 residues. Trimming stripped 8 bases from V and 5 bases from J, with 9 bases between. The sequenced sample was PBMCs. The sequence was collected from a human donor in good health. The gene calls are TRBV6-1 and TRBJ2-5; D is perhaps TRBD1 (6 bases). Written as DNA, the CDR3 is TGTGCCAGCGAGGGGGTGGAGACCCAGTACTTC. Translated, it gives CASEGVETQYF.